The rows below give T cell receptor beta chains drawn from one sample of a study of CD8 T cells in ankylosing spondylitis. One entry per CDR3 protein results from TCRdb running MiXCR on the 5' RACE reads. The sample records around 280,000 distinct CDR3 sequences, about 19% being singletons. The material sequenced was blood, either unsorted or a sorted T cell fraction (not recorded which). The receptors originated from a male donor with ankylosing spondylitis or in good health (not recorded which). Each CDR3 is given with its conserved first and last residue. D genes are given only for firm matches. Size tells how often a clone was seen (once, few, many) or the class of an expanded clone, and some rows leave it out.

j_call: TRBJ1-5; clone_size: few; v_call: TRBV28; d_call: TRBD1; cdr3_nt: TGTGCCAGCAGCTCCCCACAGGGGGGCAATCAGCCCCAGCATTTT; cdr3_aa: CASSSPQGGNQPQHF
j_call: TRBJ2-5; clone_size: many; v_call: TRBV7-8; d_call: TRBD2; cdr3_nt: TGTGCCAGCAGGGGCAGCCGGGGGGACCAAGAGACCCAGTACTTC; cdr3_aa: CASRGSRGDQETQYF
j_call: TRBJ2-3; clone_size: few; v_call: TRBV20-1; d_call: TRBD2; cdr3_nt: TGCAGTGCTAGAGTAGTCGCGGGGGGTTCCACAGATACGCAGTATTTT; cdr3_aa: CSARVVAGGSTDTQYF
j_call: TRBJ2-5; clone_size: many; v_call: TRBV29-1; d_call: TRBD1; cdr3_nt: TGCAGCGTTTCGGGACAGGGCGCTTTGGAGACCCAGTACTTC; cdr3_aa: CSVSGQGALETQYF
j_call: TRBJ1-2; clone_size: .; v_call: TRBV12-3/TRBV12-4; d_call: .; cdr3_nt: TGTGCCAGCAGTTTCGAGTGGAAAGGCTACACCTTC; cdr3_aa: CASSFEWKGYTF
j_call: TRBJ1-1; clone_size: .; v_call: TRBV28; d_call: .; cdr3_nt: TGTGCCAGCAGCCTCACCGGCAGACACACTGAAGCTTTCTTT; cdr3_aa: CASSLTGRHTEAFF
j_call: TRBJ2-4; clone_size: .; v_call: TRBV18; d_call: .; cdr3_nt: TGTGCCAGCTCACCCGATGGGACGGGGAGGAACATTCAGTACTTC; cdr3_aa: CASSPDGTGRNIQYF
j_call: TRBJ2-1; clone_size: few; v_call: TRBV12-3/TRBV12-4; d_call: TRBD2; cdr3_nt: TGTGCCAGCAGGACCGGGACTAGCGATGAGCAGTTCTTC; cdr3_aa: CASRTGTSDEQFF
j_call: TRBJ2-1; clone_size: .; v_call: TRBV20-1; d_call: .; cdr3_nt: TGCAGTGCTATGCGGGTTTACAATGAGCAGTTCTTC; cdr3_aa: CSAMRVYNEQFF
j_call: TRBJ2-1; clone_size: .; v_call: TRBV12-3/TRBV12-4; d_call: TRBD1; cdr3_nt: TGTGCCAGCAGTTGGGACAGGGCTTACAATGAGCAGTTCTTC; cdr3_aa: CASSWDRAYNEQFF
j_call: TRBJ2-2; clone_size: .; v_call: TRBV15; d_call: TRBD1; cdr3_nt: TGTGCCACCAGCAGAGCGGGACAGCCTAACACCGGGGAGCTGTTTTTT; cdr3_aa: CATSRAGQPNTGELFF
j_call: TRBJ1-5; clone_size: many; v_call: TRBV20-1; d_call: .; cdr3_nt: TGCAGTGCTAGAACAAGCAATCAGCCCCAGCATTTT; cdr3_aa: CSARTSNQPQHF
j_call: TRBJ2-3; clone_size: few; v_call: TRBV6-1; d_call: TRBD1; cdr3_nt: TGTGCCACCAACAGGGGGCCAGATACGCAGTATTTT; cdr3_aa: CATNRGPDTQYF
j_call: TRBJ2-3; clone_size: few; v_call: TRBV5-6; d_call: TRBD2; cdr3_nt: TGTGCCAGCAGTTGGGAGGCAGCGGGGCCAGATACGCAGTATTTT; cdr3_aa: CASSWEAAGPDTQYF
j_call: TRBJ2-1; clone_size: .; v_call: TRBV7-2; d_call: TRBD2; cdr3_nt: TGTGCCAGCAGCTTATTGGGACTAGCTCTGTTCTTC; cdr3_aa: CASSLLGLALFF
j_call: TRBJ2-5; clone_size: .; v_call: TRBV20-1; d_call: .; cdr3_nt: TGCAGTGCTAGAGATTTCCGCAGGGTGGAGACCCAGTACTTC; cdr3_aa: CSARDFRRVETQYF
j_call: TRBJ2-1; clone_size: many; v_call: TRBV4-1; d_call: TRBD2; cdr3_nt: TGCGCCAGCAGCCCTCGCGGGAGTTCCTACAATGAGCAGTTCTTC; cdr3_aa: CASSPRGSSYNEQFF
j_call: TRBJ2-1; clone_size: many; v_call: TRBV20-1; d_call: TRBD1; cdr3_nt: TGCAGTGCTAGGCGGCAGGGGGCTACATATGAGCAGTTCTTC; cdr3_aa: CSARRQGATYEQFF
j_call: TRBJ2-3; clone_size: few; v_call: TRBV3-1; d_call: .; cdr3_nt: TGTGCCAGCAGCCAAGATCCGGCGGCGTTCACAGATACGCAGTATTTT; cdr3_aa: CASSQDPAAFTDTQYF
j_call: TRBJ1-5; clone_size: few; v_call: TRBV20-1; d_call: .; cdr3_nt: TGCAGTGCTAGCCCTCGGGGCAGGAACAATCAGCCCCAGCATTTT; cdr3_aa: CSASPRGRNNQPQHF
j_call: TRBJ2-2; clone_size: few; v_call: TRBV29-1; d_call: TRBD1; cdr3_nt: TGCAGCGTTGGGGACAGGACCCGGGCGCCCGGGGAGCTGTTTTTT; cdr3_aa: CSVGDRTRAPGELFF
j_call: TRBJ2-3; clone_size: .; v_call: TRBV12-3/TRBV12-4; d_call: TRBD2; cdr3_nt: TGTGCCAGCAGTTTAGCCACTAGCGGGGGCACAGATACGCAGTATTTT; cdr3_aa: CASSLATSGGTDTQYF
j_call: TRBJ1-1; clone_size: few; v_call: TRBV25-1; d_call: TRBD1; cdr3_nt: TGTGCCAGCAGTGAATATCGCCCACAGGGGGCGGGCACAACACTGACTGAAGCTTTCTTT; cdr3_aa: CASSEYRPQGAGTTLTEAFF
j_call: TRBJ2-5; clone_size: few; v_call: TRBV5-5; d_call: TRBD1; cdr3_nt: TGTGCCAGCAGCTCACGCTTTAGGGACAGGGTGGTTGGAGAGACCCAGTACTTC; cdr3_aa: CASSSRFRDRVVGETQYF
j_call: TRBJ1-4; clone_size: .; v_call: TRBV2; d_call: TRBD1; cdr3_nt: TGTGCCAGCAGTCGAACAGGGGGCGAGGATGAAAAACTGTTTTTT; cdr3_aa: CASSRTGGEDEKLFF
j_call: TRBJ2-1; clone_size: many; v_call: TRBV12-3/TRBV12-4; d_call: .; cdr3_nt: TGTGCCAGCAGTTTATGGGACTCCTACAATGAGCAGTTCTTC; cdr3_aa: CASSLWDSYNEQFF
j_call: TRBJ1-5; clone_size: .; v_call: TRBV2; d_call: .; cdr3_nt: TGTGCCAGCAGTGAGGGCAGGAGCCCTTATAGCAATCAGCCCCAGCATTTT; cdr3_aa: CASSEGRSPYSNQPQHF
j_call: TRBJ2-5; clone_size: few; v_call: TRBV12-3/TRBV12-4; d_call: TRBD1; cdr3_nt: TGTGCCAGCAGGTCAGGGGGCGTAGAGACCCAGTACTTC; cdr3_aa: CASRSGGVETQYF
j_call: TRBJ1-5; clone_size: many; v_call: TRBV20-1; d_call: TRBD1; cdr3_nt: TGCAGTGCTAGTCGACAGGGGAACAATCAGCCCCAGCATTTT; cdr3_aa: CSASRQGNNQPQHF
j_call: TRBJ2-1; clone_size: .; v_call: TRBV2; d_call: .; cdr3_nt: TGTGCCAGCAGTATACTGCCCCCGGACGTCTTC; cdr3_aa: CASSILPPDVF
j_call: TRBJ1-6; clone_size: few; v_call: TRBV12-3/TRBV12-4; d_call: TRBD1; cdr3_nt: TGTGCCAGCACTACTCCGGGACAGGGTTCGTCCTATAATTCACCCCTCCACTTT; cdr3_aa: CASTTPGQGSSYNSPLHF
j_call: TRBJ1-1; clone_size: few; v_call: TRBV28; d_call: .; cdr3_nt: TGTGCCAGCAGTATAAGGGGGTACATGAACACTGAAGCTTTCTTT; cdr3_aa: CASSIRGYMNTEAFF
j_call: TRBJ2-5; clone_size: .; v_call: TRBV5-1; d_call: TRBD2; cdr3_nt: TGCGCCAGCAGCTTCTCTCCATCGGCTTTTGGCGGGAGGGTTGAGACCCAGTACTTC; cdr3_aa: CASSFSPSAFGGRVETQYF
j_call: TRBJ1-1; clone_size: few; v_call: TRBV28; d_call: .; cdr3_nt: TGTGCCAGCAGTTTACACCAAAACGAGGGAAGAGGAGCTTTCTTT; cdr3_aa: CASSLHQNEGRGAFF
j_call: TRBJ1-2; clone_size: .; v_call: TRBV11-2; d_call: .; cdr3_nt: TGTGCCAGCAGCTCTATCCGGGACAATCTGTATGGCTACACCTTC; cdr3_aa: CASSSIRDNLYGYTF